Reported below is one TCR beta chain. Its antigen is currently unknown. This sample was taken from a study of cytomegalovirus exposure and HLA in healthy donors. General observations from the study: Equally common other TCR beta chains were less clonally expanded than HLA-associated ones, a later analysis found.

Use of 60 Vbeta and 13 Jbeta primers characterized the PCR. Using immunoSEQ multiplex PCR, the repertoire was profiled, and TCRdb retains in-frame clones only, with some absent. The table has around 150,000 clones, around 83% seen once. The receptor was derived from a man aged 18-30 years in good health and CMV-seropositive. Material: PBMCs.

Here the CDR3 DNA reads TGTGCCAGTAGTACCGGGACAGGGAGCAATCAGCCCCAGCATTTT. Its protein is CASSTGTGSNQPQHF. This rearrangement joins TRBV19 to TRBJ1-5; 9 nucleotides agree with TRBD1. Germline V CDR1 and CDR2: LNHDA, SQIVND (reference sequence). The ends lost 4 bases at V and 1 base at J; junction bases unmatched: 2. The CDR3 has 15 amino acids.